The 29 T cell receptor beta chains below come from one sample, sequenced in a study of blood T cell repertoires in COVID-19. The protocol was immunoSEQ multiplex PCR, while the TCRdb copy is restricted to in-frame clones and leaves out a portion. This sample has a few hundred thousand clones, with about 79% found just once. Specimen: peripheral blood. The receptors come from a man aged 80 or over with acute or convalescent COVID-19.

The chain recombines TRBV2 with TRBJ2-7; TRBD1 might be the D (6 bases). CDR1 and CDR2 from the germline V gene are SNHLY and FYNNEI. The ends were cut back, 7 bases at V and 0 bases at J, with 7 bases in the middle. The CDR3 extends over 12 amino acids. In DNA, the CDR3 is TGTGCCAGCAAGGGACACTCCTACGAGCAGTACTTC. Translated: CASKGHSYEQYF.

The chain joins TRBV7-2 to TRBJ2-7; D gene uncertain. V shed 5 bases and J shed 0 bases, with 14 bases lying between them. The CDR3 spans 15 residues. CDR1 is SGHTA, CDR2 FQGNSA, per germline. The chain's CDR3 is CASSPAPVPSYEQYF. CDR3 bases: TGTGCCAGCAGCCCCGCCCCGGTCCCCTCCTACGAGCAGTACTTC.

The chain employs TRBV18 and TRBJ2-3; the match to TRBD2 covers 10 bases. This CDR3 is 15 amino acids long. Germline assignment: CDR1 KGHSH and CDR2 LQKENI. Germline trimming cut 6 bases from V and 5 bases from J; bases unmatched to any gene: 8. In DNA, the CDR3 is TGTGCCAGCTCGCCTACTAGCGGGAAAGGAGATACGCAGTATTTT. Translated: CASSPTSGKGDTQYF.

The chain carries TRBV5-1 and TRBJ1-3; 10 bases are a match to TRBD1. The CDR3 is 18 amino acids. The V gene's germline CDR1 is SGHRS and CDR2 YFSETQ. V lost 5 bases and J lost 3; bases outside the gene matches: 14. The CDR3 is CASSRDRGPQFRGNTIYF. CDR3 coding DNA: TGCGCCAGCAGTCGTGACAGGGGGCCCCAATTTCGTGGAAACACCATATATTTT.

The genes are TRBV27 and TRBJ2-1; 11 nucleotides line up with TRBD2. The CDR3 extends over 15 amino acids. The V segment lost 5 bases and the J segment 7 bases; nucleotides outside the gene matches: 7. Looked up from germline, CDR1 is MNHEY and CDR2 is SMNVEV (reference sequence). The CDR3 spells CASSHGTSGRNEQFF. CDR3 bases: TGTGCCAGCAGTCACGGGACTAGCGGCCGTAATGAGCAGTTCTTC.

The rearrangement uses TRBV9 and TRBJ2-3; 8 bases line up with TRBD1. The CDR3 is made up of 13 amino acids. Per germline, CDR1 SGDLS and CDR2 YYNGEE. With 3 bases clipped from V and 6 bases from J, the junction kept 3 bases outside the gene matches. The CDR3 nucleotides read TGTGCCAGCAGCGCCAGGGGGCGGGATACGCAGTATTTT. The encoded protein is CASSARGRDTQYF. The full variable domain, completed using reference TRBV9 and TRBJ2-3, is DSGVTQTPKHLITATGQRVTLRCSPRSGDLSVYWYQQSLDQGLQFLIQYYNGEERAKGNILERFSAQQFPDLHSELNLSSLELGDSALYFCASSARGRDTQYFGPGTRLTVL.

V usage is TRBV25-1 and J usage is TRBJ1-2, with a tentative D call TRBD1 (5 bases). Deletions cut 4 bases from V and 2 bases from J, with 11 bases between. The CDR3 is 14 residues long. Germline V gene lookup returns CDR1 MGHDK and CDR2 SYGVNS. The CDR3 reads CASSGGGINYGYTF. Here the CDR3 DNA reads TGTGCCAGCAGTGGGGGGGGAATCAACTATGGCTACACCTTC.

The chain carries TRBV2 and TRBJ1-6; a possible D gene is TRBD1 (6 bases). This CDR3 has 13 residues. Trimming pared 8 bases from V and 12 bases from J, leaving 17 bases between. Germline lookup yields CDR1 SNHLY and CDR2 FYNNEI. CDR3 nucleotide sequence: TGTGCCAGCCTGGTGGGGGCCAGGGGACCCCTCCACTTT. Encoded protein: CASLVGARGPLHF. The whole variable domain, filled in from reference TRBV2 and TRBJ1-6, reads EPEVTQTPSHQVTQMGQEVILRCVPISNHLYFYWYRQILGQKVEFLVSFYNNEISEKSEIFDDQFSVERPDGSNFTLKIRSTKLEDSAMYFCASLVGARGPLHFGNGTRLTVT.

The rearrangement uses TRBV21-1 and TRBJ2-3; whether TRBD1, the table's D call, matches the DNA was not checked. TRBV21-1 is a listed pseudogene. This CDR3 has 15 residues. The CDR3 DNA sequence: TGTGCCAGCAGCAAAGACACAGACCTCACAGATACGCAGTATTTT. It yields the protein CASSKDTDLTDTQYF.

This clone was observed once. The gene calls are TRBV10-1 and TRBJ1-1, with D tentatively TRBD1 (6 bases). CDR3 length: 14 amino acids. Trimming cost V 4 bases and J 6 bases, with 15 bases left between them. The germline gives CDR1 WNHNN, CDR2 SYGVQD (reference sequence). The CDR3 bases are TGCGCCAGCAGTGGTCTCTGGGGACAAGCTGAAGCTTTCTTT. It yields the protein CASSGLWGQAEAFF.

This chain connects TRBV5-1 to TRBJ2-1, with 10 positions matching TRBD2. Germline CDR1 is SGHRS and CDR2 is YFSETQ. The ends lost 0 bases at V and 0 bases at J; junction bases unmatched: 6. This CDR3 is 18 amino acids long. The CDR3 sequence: CASSLVSGGSFSYNEQFF. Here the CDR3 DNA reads TGCGCCAGCAGCTTGGTTAGCGGGGGGTCCTTCTCCTACAATGAGCAGTTCTTC.

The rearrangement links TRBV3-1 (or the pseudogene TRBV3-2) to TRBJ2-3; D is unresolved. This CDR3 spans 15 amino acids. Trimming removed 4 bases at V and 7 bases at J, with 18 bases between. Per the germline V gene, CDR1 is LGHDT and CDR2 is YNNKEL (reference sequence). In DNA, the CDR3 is TGTGCCAGCAGCCCCTTAGGAGCGCCCTCCAATACGCAGTATTTT. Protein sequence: CASSPLGAPSNTQYF.

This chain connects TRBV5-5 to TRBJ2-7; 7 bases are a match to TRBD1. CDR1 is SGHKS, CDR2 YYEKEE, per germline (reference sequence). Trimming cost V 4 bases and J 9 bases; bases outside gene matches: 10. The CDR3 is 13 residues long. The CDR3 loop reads CASSADRDLWQYF. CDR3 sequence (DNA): TGTGCCAGCAGCGCCGACAGGGACCTGTGGCAGTACTTC.

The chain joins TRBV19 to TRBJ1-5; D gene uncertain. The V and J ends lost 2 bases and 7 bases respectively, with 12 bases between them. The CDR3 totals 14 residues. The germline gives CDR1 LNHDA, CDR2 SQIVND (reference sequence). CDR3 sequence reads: CASSIRRERQPQHF. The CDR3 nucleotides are TGTGCCAGTAGTATAAGAAGGGAGAGGCAGCCCCAGCATTTT.

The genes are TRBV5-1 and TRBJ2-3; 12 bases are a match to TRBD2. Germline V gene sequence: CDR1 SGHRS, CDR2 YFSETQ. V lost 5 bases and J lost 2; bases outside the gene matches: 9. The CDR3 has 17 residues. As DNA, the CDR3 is TGCGCCAGCAGTACTAGCGGGAGGAGAGCCCCCACAGATACGCAGTATTTT. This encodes CASSTSGRRAPTDTQYF.

CDR3 coding DNA: TGTGCCAGCAGTTCCGGGACAGGGGGCTACGAGCAGTACTTC. This sequence encodes CASSSGTGGYEQYF. The chain employs TRBV6-5 and TRBJ2-7; 11 nucleotides agree with TRBD1. CDR1 is MNHEY and CDR2 is SVGAGI in the germline V gene. V lost 4 bases, J lost 3 bases, and 2 bases stayed unmatched. The CDR3 covers 14 residues.

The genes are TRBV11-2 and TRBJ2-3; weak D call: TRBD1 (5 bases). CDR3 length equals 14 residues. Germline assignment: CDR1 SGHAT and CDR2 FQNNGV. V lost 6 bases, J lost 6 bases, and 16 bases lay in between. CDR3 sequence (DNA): TGTGCCAGCAGTTCCGACCAAGCAGGGGATACGCAGTATTTT. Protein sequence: CASSSDQAGDTQYF.

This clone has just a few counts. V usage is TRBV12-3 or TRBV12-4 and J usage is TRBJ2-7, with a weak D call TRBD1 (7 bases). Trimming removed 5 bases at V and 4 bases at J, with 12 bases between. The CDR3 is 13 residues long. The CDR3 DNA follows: TGTGCCAGCAGTGTCTCAGGGGGGTACGAGCAGTACTTC. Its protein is CASSVSGGYEQYF.

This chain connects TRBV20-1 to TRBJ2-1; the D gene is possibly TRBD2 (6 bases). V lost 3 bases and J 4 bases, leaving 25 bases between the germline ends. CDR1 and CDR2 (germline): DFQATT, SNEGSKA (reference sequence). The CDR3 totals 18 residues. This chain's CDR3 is CSASRPARGTGVYNEQFF. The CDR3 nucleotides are TGCAGTGCTAGTCGCCCAGCACGGGGAACGGGAGTATACAATGAGCAGTTCTTC.

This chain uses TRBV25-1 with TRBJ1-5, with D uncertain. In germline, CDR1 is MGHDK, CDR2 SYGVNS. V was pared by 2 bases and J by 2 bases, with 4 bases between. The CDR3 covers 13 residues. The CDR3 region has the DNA TGTGCCAGCAGTGAAACGGGCAATCAGCCCCAGCATTTT. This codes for CASSETGNQPQHF.

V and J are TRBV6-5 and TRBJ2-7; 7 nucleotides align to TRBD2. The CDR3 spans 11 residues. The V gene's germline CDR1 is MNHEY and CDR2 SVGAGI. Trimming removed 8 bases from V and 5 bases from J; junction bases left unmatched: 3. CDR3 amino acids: CASGRVHEQYF. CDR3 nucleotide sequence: TGTGCCAGCGGGAGGGTCCACGAGCAGTACTTC.

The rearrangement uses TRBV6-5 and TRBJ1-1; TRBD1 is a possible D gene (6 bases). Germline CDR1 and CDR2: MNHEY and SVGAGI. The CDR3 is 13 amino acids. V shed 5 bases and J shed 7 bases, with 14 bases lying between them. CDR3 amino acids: CASSPPGQVEAFF. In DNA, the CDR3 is TGTGCCAGCAGTCCACCGGGACAAGTTGAAGCTTTCTTT.

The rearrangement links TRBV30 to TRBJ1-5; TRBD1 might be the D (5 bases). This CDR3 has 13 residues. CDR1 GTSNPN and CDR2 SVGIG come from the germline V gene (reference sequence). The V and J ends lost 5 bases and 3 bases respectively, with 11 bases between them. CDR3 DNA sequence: TGTGCCTGGGGCGGGGGAGTCAATCAGCCCCAGCATTTT. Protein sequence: CAWGGGVNQPQHF.

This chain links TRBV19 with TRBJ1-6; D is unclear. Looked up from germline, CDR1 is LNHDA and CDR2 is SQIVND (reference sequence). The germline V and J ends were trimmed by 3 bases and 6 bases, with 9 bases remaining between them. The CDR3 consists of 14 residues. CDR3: CASSITRVNSPLHF. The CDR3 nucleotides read TGTGCCAGTAGTATTACACGGGTTAATTCACCCCTCCACTTT.

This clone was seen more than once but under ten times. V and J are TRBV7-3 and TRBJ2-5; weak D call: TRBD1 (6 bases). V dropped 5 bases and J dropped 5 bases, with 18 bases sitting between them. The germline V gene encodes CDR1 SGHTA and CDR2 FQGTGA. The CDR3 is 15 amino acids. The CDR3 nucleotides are TGTGCCAGCAGCCCGGACCAAACAGGGTTTGAGACCCAGTACTTC. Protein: CASSPDQTGFETQYF.

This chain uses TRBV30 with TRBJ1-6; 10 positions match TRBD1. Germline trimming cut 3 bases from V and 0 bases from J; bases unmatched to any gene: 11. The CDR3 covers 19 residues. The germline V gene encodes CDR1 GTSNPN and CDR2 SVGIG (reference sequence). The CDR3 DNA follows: TGTGCCTGGAGGTCCGGGACAGGGGCACCCAGCTCCTATAATTCACCCCTCCACTTT. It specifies CAWRSGTGAPSSYNSPLHF. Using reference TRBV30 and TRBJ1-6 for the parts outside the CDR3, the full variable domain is SQTIHQWPATLVQPVGSPLSLECTVEGTSNPNLYWYRQAAGRGLQLLFYSVGIGQISSEVPQNLSASRPQDRQFILSSKKLLLSDSGFYLCAWRSGTGAPSSYNSPLHFGNGTRLTVT.

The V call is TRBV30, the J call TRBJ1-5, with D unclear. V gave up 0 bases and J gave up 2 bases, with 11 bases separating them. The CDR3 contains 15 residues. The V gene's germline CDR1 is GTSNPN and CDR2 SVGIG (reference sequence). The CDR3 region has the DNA TGTGCCTGGAGTGTACGAGGGAGTGGCAATCAGCCCCAGCATTTT. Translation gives CAWSVRGSGNQPQHF.

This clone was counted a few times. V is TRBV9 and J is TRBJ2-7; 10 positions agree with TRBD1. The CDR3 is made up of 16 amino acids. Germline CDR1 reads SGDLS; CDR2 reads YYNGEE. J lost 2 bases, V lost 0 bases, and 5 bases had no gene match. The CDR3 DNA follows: TGTGCCAGCAGCGTAGCATTGACAGGGGGCCCCTACGAGCAGTACTTC. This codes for CASSVALTGGPYEQYF.

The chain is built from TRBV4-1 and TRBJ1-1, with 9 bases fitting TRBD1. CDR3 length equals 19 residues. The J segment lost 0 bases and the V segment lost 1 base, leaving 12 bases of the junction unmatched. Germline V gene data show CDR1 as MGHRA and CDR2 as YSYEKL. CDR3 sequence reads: CASSQVYKGTGNMNTEAFF. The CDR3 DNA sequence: TGCGCCAGCAGCCAAGTTTATAAGGGGACAGGGAACATGAACACTGAAGCTTTCTTT.